Below are 19 T cell receptor beta chains sequenced from a single sample in a study of shared clonotypes between healthy human individuals. The table came from immunoSEQ multiplex PCR; TCRdb's copy has only in-frame clones and leaves some out. Of roughly 590,000 clones in the sample, around 95% are singletons; the top ten hold 0.09% to 0.13%. The naive CD8 population came from CD45RO-negative cells selected for CCR7, without terminally differentiated effector memory CD45RA+ cells. Input material: naive CD8+ T cells sorted from blood. These TCRs come from a woman under 40 in good health.

V and J are TRBV29-1 and TRBJ2-7; TRBD2 matches at 8 bases. The germline CDR1 and CDR2 sequences are SQVTM and ANQGSEA. V was clipped by 4 bases and J by 2 bases; unmatched bases: 13. The CDR3 covers 16 residues. The CDR3 DNA sequence: TGCAGCGTTGGCGTTAGAGGGACTAGTATGCCCTACGAGCAGTACTTC. Translated, it gives CSVGVRGTSMPYEQYF.

J is TRBJ1-5 and V is TRBV15, with TRBD1 matching 7 bases. CDR1 and CDR2 from the germline V gene are LNHNV and YYDKDF (reference sequence). The CDR3 is made up of 15 amino acids. The V and J ends lost 3 bases and 5 bases, in that order; junction bases with no gene match: 7. The DNA for the CDR3 is TGTGCCACCAGCAGTACAGGGGCCCAATATCAGCCCCAGCATTTT. Its translation: CATSSTGAQYQPQHF.

The genes are TRBV11-2 and TRBJ2-1; weak D call: TRBD1 (5 bases). CDR1 and CDR2 (germline): SGHAT, FQNNGV. V dropped 1 base and J dropped 8 bases, with 15 bases sitting between them. This CDR3 is 15 amino acids long. CDR3 sequence reads: CASSLAGQGRYEQFF. The DNA of the CDR3 is TGTGCCAGCAGCTTAGCAGGGCAGGGCAGGTATGAGCAGTTCTTC.

This clone was recorded once. The chain links TRBV27 to TRBJ2-1; D possibly corresponds to TRBD2 (6 bases). Germline V gene lookup returns CDR1 MNHEY and CDR2 SMNVEV (reference sequence). This CDR3 comprises 15 residues. The ends were cut back, 6 bases at V and 7 bases at J, with 19 bases in the middle. CDR3: CASRTGVDYPNEQFF. The CDR3 DNA sequence: TGTGCCAGCAGAACTGGGGTGGACTACCCAAATGAGCAGTTCTTC.

Concerning this clone: The same CDR3 arises from other DNA sequences in this sample as well. This rearrangement joins TRBV7-9 to TRBJ2-7, with unresolved D. The germline V gene encodes CDR1 SEHNR and CDR2 FQNEAQ (reference sequence). The V end was cut by 3 bases, the J end by 5 bases, with 8 bases between. This CDR3 comprises 12 residues. The CDR3, as DNA: TGTGCCAGCAGCTTGGGTTTCCACGAGCAGTACTTC. Its protein is CASSLGFHEQYF.

This rearrangement joins TRBV5-4 to TRBJ2-4, with TRBD1 as a possible D gene (5 bases). Deletions cut 4 bases from V and 5 bases from J, with 10 bases between. Germline CDR1 reads SGHNT; CDR2 reads YYREEE (reference sequence). The length of the CDR3 is 13 residues. CDR3 DNA: TGTGCCAGCAGCCCCCAGGGTGAAAACATTCAGTACTTC. Translated, it gives CASSPQGENIQYF. The complete variable domain, with remaining parts taken from reference TRBV5-4 and TRBJ2-4, reads ETGVTQSPTHLIKTRGQQVTLRCSSQSGHNTVSWYQQALGQGPQFIFQYYREEENGRGNFPPRFSGLQFPNYSSELNVNALELDDSALYLCASSPQGENIQYFGAGTRLSVL.

The chain has TRBV28 and TRBJ2-7, with D possibly being TRBD1 (5 bases). The germline V gene has CDR1 MDHEN and CDR2 SYDVKM. This CDR3 is built from 14 residues. V lost 3 bases, J lost 3 bases, and 12 bases lay in between. The CDR3 is CASSFQGRVYEQYF. In DNA form, the CDR3 reads TGTGCCAGCAGTTTCCAGGGAAGGGTCTACGAGCAGTACTTC.

The chain uses TRBV11-2 and TRBJ2-7; TRBD2 is a possible D gene (6 bases). This CDR3 region has 15 residues. Germline CDR1 reads SGHAT; CDR2 reads FQNNGV. V was pared by 3 bases and J by 0 bases, with 12 bases between. CDR3 amino acids: CASSLGLLPSYEQYF. DNA for the CDR3: TGTGCCAGCAGCTTGGGACTCCTACCCTCCTACGAGCAGTACTTC.

The chain joins TRBV11-3 to TRBJ2-1; 8 bases align to TRBD2. The CDR3 covers 16 residues. Looked up from germline, CDR1 is SGHNT and CDR2 is YENEEA. J gave up 10 bases and V 4 bases, and 15 bases lay outside the gene matches. The CDR3 loop reads CASSSGLAGRAGEQFF. DNA for the CDR3: TGTGCCAGCAGCTCGGGCCTAGCGGGCCGGGCCGGCGAGCAGTTCTTC.

This clone showed up just once. This rearrangement joins TRBV5-1 to TRBJ2-1; possibly TRBD2 for D (6 bases). The CDR3 extends over 13 amino acids. V was shortened by 4 bases and J by 8 bases, with 13 bases between the two germline ends. In germline, CDR1 is SGHRS, CDR2 YFSETQ. The CDR3 coding sequence is TGCGCCAGCAGCCCCGGGGGTACGCATGAGCAGTTCTTC. This translates into CASSPGGTHEQFF.

This chain joins TRBV2 and TRBJ2-2; 10 nucleotides line up with TRBD2. V lost 3 bases and J lost 6; bases outside the gene matches: 7. Germline V gene sequence: CDR1 SNHLY, CDR2 FYNNEI. This CDR3 comprises 16 residues. The CDR3 DNA reads TGTGCCAGCAGTGATGAGACTAGCGGGCCACCCGGGGAGCTGTTTTTT. Encoded protein: CASSDETSGPPGELFF.

The chain carries TRBV6-5 and TRBJ2-5, with TRBD2 matching over 13 bases. Germline CDR1 reads MNHEY; CDR2 reads SVGAGI. The CDR3 covers 14 residues. Trimming cost V 6 bases and J 6 bases; bases outside gene matches: 4. The CDR3 spells CASRRGLAGKTQYF. DNA for the CDR3: TGTGCCAGCAGAAGGGGACTAGCGGGGAAGACCCAGTACTTC.

V is TRBV19 and J is TRBJ2-3; D is uncertain. Germline CDR1 and CDR2: LNHDA and SQIVND (reference sequence). This CDR3 has 15 amino acids. Trimming removed 1 base from V and 6 bases from J, with 14 bases in between. For the CDR3, the DNA is TGTGCCAGTAGTATAGGTACTCTGAGGCGTGATACGCAGTATTTT. Its protein is CASSIGTLRRDTQYF.

The chain employs TRBV11-2 and TRBJ2-7; a possible D gene is TRBD2 (5 bases). The length of the CDR3 is 15 residues. The V gene's germline CDR1 is SGHAT and CDR2 FQNNGV. V gave up 1 base and J gave up 4 bases, with 14 bases separating them. The CDR3: CASSLVLGRDYEQYF. In DNA, the CDR3 is TGTGCCAGCAGCTTAGTTTTAGGACGGGATTACGAGCAGTACTTC.

Comment on this clone: The sample carries other DNA sequences with the same CDR3. CDR3 region: CASSEGNEQFF. The DNA of the CDR3 is TGTGCCAGCAGCGAGGGCAATGAGCAGTTCTTC. This chain uses TRBV5-4 with TRBJ2-1, with D possibly matching TRBD2 (5 bases). Germline values: CDR1 SGHNT, CDR2 YYREEE (reference sequence). Trimming removed 4 bases at V and 6 bases at J, with 5 bases between. This CDR3 is built from 11 residues.

The chain is built from TRBV5-6 and TRBJ2-1; TRBD1 agrees at 9 bases. CDR3 length: 14 residues. Germline loops: CDR1 SGHDT, CDR2 YYEEEE. J gave up 8 bases and V 0 bases, and 3 bases lay outside the gene matches. The CDR3 DNA follows: TGTGCCAGCAGCTTGGAACAGGGGGCCTATGAGCAGTTCTTC. It codes for CASSLEQGAYEQFF.

V is TRBV2 and J is TRBJ1-1; no clear D. Germline V gives CDR1 SNHLY, CDR2 FYNNEI. The CDR3 loop spans 13 amino acids. The V end was cut by 4 bases, the J end by 5 bases, with 11 bases between. DNA of the CDR3: TGTGCCAGCAGTGGTGGGGTAAAGACTGAAGCTTTCTTT. Translated, it gives CASSGGVKTEAFF.

The chain carries TRBV28 and TRBJ2-1; D uncertain. V was shortened by 5 bases and J by 0 bases, with 11 bases between the two germline ends. The CDR3 consists of 15 residues. CDR1 MDHEN and CDR2 SYDVKM come from the germline V gene. Here the CDR3 reads CASSPVIASYNEQFF. The CDR3 coding sequence is TGTGCCAGCAGTCCCGTCATAGCCTCCTACAATGAGCAGTTCTTC.

This chain links TRBV4-1 with TRBJ2-5, with 7 bases aligning to TRBD2. CDR1 MGHRA and CDR2 YSYEKL come from the germline V gene. The trim removed 3 bases at V and 9 bases at J, leaving 10 bases unmatched. The CDR3 is made up of 14 amino acids. CDR3 protein: CASSQPWGGEAQYF. The CDR3 DNA reads TGCGCCAGCAGCCAGCCCTGGGGGGGGGAGGCCCAGTACTTC.